This paragraph reports one TCR beta chain. The antigen this receptor binds is unknown. No base quality values were provided; no much bigger clone lies one nucleotide off. This specimen comes from a study of OX40 agonist ivuxolimab in advanced cancers. Concerning the study at large: Ivuxolimab, which targeted the costimulatory receptor OX40 (CD134), was an agonistic, fully human IgG2 monoclonal antibody. Intravenous ivuxolimab was administered to patients every 2 weeks at six dose levels: 0.01, 0.1, 0.3, 1.5, 3 and 10 mg/kg. Three dose-escalation patients achieved partial responses, one with hepatocellular carcinoma and two with cutaneous melanoma. The monotherapy dose-escalation portion (N ≈ 55 patients) of the phase I ivuxolimab trial is reported in the paper. A male proportion of 82.7% and a mean age of 60 years, ranging from roughly 23 to 90, were recorded for the dose-escalation cohort. Prior anti-PD-1, anti-PD-L1 or anti-CTLA-4 therapy was permitted, and checkpoint inhibitors had been received by 30% to 40% of dose-escalation patients. Peripheral TCRbeta sequencing was intended to test whether TCR sequence diversity was altered and clonal T-cell expansion was caused by ivuxolimab. Among the roughly 50 dose-escalation patients, around 19 had hepatocellular carcinoma, approximately 15 melanoma, 9 renal cell carcinoma and 9 head and neck cancer. The full study reports these points: After ivuxolimab, CD8+ T cells had more expanded clones than CD4+ T cells on average. At doses of 0.1 to 3.0 mg/kg, clonal expansion of both CD4+ and CD8+ T cells in blood was seen between baseline and week 6. The antigen specificity of the peripheral T cells that underwent clonal expansion was not determined. In the 0.1-3.0 mg/kg groups, partial responders had among the lowest normalized peripheral clonal expansion, particularly in CD8+ T cells. Low levels of normalized T-cell clonal expansion were also seen in some patients who did not respond.

Patients with autoimmune disease history or receiving systemic immunosuppression were excluded from the trial. Peripheral blood for TCR sequencing was collected from all dose cohorts at baseline, on cycle 4 day 1, and on cycle 7 day 1. Samples came from an open-label, multicenter, first-in-human phase I dose-escalation trial of ivuxolimab. The trial enrolled adults with locally advanced or metastatic head and neck squamous cell, hepatocellular, melanoma or renal cell carcinoma. Before TCR sequencing, CD4+ T cells and CD8+ T cells from peripheral blood were sorted into separate populations. Genomic DNA was isolated from the sorted cells so that the TCRbeta CDR3 region could be sequenced. TCRbeta CDR3 regions were sequenced using the immunoSEQ Assay. TCRdb mirrors the immuneACCESS table, restricted to in-frame sequences. Some clones are absent from its copies; in checked studies, under half trace to an unresolved V gene, and the reason for the others is unknown. The sample records 68,000 or so clones, 80% to 85% of which are singletons. The biggest ten clones account for around 2.1% of the sample.

Ends trimmed: V by 8 bases, J by 3 bases; bases unmatched to a gene: 3. The cysteine opens and the phenylalanine closes a CDR3 of 13 amino acids. Of all the DNA, just the CDR3 is kept, 39 bases in frame from base 1. For CDR1 and CDR2, the germline V gene lists KGHSH and LQKENI. This material consisted of CD4+ or CD8+ T cells sorted from blood, taken in a trial of the OX40 agonist ivuxolimab. In this chain, TRBV18 is recombined with TRBJ1-3, with 8 bases aligning to TRBD1. The TCR was taken from an adult with an advanced solid tumor such as melanoma, head and neck, liver or kidney cancer. The sequenced DNA is TGTGCCAGCGGACAGGGCAGTGGAAACACCATATATTTT. It specifies CASGQGSGNTIYF. Here the CDR3 is joined to the reference TRBV18 and TRBJ1-3 genes, and the full variable domain is: NAGVMQNPRHLVRRRGQEARLRCSPMKGHSHVYWYRQLPEEGLKFMVYLQKENIIDESGMPKERFSAEFPKEGPSILRIQQVVRGDSAAYFCASGQGSGNTIYFGEGSWLTVV.